This T cell receptor (beta chain) was sequenced during a study of early T cells in non-severe SARS-CoV-2 infection. In the study overall: The study sequenced bulk RNA from unsorted whole blood, with chains unpaired. General study findings and limits: There was a bias toward anti-spike CD8 responses in VDJdb matching, which missed private and CD4 specificities.

Per germline, CDR1 SNHLY and CDR2 FYNNEI. This CDR3 has 16 amino acids. V was clipped by 0 bases and J by 3 bases; unmatched bases: 6. This clonotype came up a few times. Its antigen is not identified. Attachment of unique molecular identifiers was made to individual cDNA molecules. TCRdb reprocessed the 5' RACE reads with MiXCR, giving one entry per CDR3 protein. The profile covers approximately 80,000 distinct CDR3 sequences, with less than 15% appearing a single time and around 3.5% taken by the ten largest. Sequencing was performed on whole blood. The source of this sequence is an adult who was a healthcare worker with PCR-confirmed SARS-CoV-2 infection or an uninfected control (not recorded which). The V gene is TRBV2, the J gene TRBJ2-7; TRBD1 matches at 9 bases. As DNA, the CDR3 is TGTGCCAGCAGTGAAGCGCTTCGACAGGGGGGCTACGAGCAGTACTTC. Translation: CASSEALRQGGYEQYF.